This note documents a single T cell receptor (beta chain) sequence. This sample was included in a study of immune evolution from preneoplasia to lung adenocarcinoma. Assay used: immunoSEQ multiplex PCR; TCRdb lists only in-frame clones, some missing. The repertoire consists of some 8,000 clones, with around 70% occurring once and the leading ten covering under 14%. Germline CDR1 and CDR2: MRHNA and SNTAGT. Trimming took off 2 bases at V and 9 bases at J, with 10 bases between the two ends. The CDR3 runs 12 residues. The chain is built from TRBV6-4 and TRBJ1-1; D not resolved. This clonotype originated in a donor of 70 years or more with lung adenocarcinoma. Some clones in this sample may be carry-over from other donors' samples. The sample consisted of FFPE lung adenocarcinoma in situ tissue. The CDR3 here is CASSDGPNKAFF. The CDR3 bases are TGTGCCAGCAGTGACGGGCCCAACAAAGCTTTCTTT.